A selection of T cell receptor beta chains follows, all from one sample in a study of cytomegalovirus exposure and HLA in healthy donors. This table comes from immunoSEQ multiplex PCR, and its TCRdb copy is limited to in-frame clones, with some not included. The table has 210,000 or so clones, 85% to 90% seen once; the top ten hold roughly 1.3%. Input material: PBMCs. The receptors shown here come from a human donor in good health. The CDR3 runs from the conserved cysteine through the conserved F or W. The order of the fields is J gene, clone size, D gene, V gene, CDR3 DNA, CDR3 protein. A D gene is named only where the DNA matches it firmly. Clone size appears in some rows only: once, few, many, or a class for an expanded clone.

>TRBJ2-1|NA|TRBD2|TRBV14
TGTGCCAGCAGCCATTTAGCGGGAGGAGCCAATGAGCAGTTCTTC
CASSHLAGGANEQFF
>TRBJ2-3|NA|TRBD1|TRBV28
TGTGCCAGCAGTCCTCACCTAACAGGGGAGAGCACAGATACGCAGTATTTT
CASSPHLTGESTDTQYF
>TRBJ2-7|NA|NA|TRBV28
TGTGCCAGCAGTTCCAGGCTCTCCTACGAGCAGTACTTC
CASSSRLSYEQYF
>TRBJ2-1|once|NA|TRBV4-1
TGCGCCAGCAGGCCGACTAGTAACAATGAGCAGTTCTTC
CASRPTSNNEQFF
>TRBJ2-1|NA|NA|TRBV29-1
TGCAGCGTTGAAGGGGGTAGGGGTCCTCTTCACAATGAGCAGTTCTTC
CSVEGGRGPLHNEQFF
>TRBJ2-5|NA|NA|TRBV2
TGTGCCAGCAGGGAACGGGGGGCAAGTCAAGAGACCCAGTACTTC
CASRERGASQETQYF
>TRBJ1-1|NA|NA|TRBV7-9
TGTGCCAGCTCCTTCTCCGGGATGAACACTGAAGCTTTCTTT
CASSFSGMNTEAFF
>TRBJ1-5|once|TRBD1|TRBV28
TGTGCCAGCACCGCCTGGGACAGGGGGATACAGCCCCAGCATTTT
CASTAWDRGIQPQHF
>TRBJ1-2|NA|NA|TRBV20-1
TGCAGTGCAAAAGACGGGTATGGCTACACCTTC
CSAKDGYGYTF
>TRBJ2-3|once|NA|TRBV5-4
TGTGCCAGCAGCGTGACTGGTCGGCCAGATACGCAGTATTTT
CASSVTGRPDTQYF
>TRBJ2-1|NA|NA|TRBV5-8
TGTGCCAGCACCGAAACACAGAACCAGTTCAATGAGCAGTTCTTC
CASTETQNQFNEQFF
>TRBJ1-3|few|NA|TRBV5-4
TGTGCCAGCAGCTACACAGGGTTGGTGAAAGGAAACACCATATATTTT
CASSYTGLVKGNTIYF
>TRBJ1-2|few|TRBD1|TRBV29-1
TGCAGCGTTGTCGGCAGGGGGAGTAACTATGGCTACACCTTC
CSVVGRGSNYGYTF
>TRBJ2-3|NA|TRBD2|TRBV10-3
TGTGCCATCAAGGTTGCCCTAGCGGGTTCGACAGATACGCAGTATTTT
CAIKVALAGSTDTQYF
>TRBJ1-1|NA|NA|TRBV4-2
TGTGCCAGCAGCCAAGCCACCGTCATGGCCACTGAAGCTTTCTTT
CASSQATVMATEAFF
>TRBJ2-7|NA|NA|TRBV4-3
TGCGCCAGCAGCCAAGAACACAGGGGGGGCGAGCAGTACTTC
CASSQEHRGGEQYF
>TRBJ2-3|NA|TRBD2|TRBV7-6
TGTGCCAGCAGCTTAAACGGCGGGAGAACAGATACGCAGTATTTT
CASSLNGGRTDTQYF
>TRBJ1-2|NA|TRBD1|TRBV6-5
TGTGCCAGCAGCTTTGACAGGGATGGGTATGGCTACACCTTC
CASSFDRDGYGYTF
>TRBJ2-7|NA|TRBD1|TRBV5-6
TGTGCCAGCAGCTACCGGGACAGGGGTTATGAGCAGTACTTC
CASSYRDRGYEQYF
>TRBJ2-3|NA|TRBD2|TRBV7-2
TGTGCCAGCAGTATGGGACTAGCGGGATTAGATACGCAGTATTTT
CASSMGLAGLDTQYF
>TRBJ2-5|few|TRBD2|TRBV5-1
TGCGCCAGCAGCCTAGGACCCCTCGGGACTACCTTACAAGAGACCCAGTACTTC
CASSLGPLGTTLQETQYF
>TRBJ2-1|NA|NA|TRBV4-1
TGCGCCAGCAGCCAAGTTTCGACTTCCTACAATGAGCAGTTCTTC
CASSQVSTSYNEQFF
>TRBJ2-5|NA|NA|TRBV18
TGTGCCAGCTCATCCCTACTTCAAGCCCAAGAGACCCAGTACTTC
CASSSLLQAQETQYF
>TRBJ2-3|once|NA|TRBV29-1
TGCAGCGTTGTGCCCCCCCTATCAAGCACAGATACGCAGTATTTT
CSVVPPLSSTDTQYF
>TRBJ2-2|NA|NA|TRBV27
TGTGCCAGCAGTGAGGTGGCTTTAGGAGACGTCGACACCGGGGAGCTGTTTTTT
CASSEVALGDVDTGELFF
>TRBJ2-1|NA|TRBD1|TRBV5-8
TGTGCCAGCAGCCCGGACAGGGGCTATGAGCAGTTCTTC
CASSPDRGYEQFF
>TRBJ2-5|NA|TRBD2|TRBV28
TGTGCCAGCAGTTTCCTGCCTCAGACTAGCGGGCCACAAGAGACCCAGTACTTC
CASSFLPQTSGPQETQYF
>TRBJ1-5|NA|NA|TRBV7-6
TGTGCCAGCAGCTTAGCAGGAGGTACTCAGCCCCAGCATTTT
CASSLAGGTQPQHF
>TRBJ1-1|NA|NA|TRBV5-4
TGTGCCAGCAGCTCTCTAGGCGGCGGGGAAGCTTTCTTT
CASSSLGGGEAFF
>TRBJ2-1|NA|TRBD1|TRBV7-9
TGTGCCAGCAGTTCCGGGACAGGGGTACGCAATGAGCAGTTCTTC
CASSSGTGVRNEQFF
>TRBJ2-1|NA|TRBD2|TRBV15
TGTGCCACCAGCAGAGTTTCTAGCGGGAGGGCCGACGAGCAGTTCTTC
CATSRVSSGRADEQFF
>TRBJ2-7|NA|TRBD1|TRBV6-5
TGTGCCAGCAGGACAGGGGTATCCGAGCAGTACTTC
CASRTGVSEQYF
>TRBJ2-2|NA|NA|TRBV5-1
TGCGCCAGCAGCACACCTCAAAGACAGATCAACACCGGGGAGCTGTTTTTT
CASSTPQRQINTGELFF
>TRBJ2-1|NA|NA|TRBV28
TGTGCCAGCAGTTTCCCCACCCTTGACAAGAGCTCCTACAATGAGCAGTTCTTC
CASSFPTLDKSSYNEQFF
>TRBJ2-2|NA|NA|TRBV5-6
TGTGCCAGCAGCCTTCAGGGTTTCACCGGGGAGCTGTTTTTT
CASSLQGFTGELFF
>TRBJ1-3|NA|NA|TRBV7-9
TGTGCCAGCAGCTTCCGTCAACAGGGAATAGGAAACACCATATATTTT
CASSFRQQGIGNTIYF
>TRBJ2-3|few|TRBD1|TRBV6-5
TGTGCCAGCAGTTACTGGGCAGGGGGTTCAGATACGCAGTATTTT
CASSYWAGGSDTQYF